This T cell receptor beta chain stems from a study of CD8 T cells in Susac syndrome. General study points: The study conceded that its TCR sequencing and HLA analysis involved relatively few individuals.

Germline CDR1 and CDR2: MNHEY and SMNVEV (reference sequence). Between the trimmed V and J ends, which lost 3 bases and 6 bases, there was a span of 11 bases. The CDR3 has 14 residues. A word on this clonotype: The antigen remains undetermined.

TEMRA cells were enriched by FACS, while CD8+ and CD4+ T cells were obtained through a negative isolation that was performed magnetically. When the RNA was reverse transcribed, random hexamers were used with an input of about 0.5 to 1 ug. Amplification of TCR beta CDR3 by immunoSEQ multiplex PCR spanned 54 Vbeta and 13 Jbeta. MiXCR, applied by TCRdb to the immunoSEQ multiplex PCR reads, yields one record per CDR3 protein. The sample lists about 210,000 distinct CDR3 sequences, approximately 95% occurring once. This sequence was found in a human donor with multiple sclerosis. Sequencing input: CD4+ T cells from PBMCs. The V gene is TRBV27, the J gene TRBJ2-2, with no clear D. The CDR3 loop reads CASSFGVGAGELFF. For the CDR3, the DNA is TGTGCCAGCAGTTTTGGGGTCGGAGCCGGGGAGCTGTTTTTT.